One T cell receptor (beta chain) is described in this entry. No antigen is known for it. Looked up from germline, CDR1 is LNHNV and CDR2 is YYDKDF (reference sequence). V was cut by 0 bases and J by 6 bases, with 8 bases left in between. The CDR3 consists of 13 residues. The sample is drawn from a study of cytomegalovirus exposure and HLA in healthy donors. General study points: Some V segments (TRBV6-2 and TRBV6-3 among them) were excluded as indistinguishable.

Both 60 Vbeta primers and 13 Jbeta primers went into the PCR. TCRdb keeps only in-frame clones here, not all; method: immunoSEQ multiplex PCR. The table has 180,000 or so clones, 70% to 90% seen once. The TCR sequence derives from a man between 18 and 29 years old in good health and CMV-seropositive. Sequencing used PBMCs. V is TRBV15 and J is TRBJ1-1; D is undetermined. DNA for the CDR3: TGTGCCACCAGCAGAGAAGGTCGGGCTGAAGCTTTCTTT. Protein product: CATSREGRAEAFF.